This T cell receptor beta chain was recorded in a study of blood T cells in healthy people across ages (dated by TCRdb to between 2014 and 2017). A note on the overall study: Template switching captured roughly one uniquely barcoded TCR beta cDNA molecule per two T cells in model experiments. To track age-related changes in TCR beta repertoire diversity, the study relied on deep sequencing normalized with unique cDNA molecular identifiers. Four age groups were formed from the donors: young (average approximately 15 years), middle-aged (around 37), aged (around 62) and long-lived (around 82). To avoid experimental bias, donors of different ages were randomly spread across the sequencing lanes. For two donors (one aged 18 to 30 and one aged 80 or older), the study analyzed two additional independent replicas of 1 million unique cDNA reads from the same blood draw.

Libraries were prepared through 5' RACE. The data were produced on an Illumina HiSeq 2500. A second PCR of about 7 to 12 cycles was run with a J-beta primer mix and a sample-barcoded 5' primer. A unique molecular identifier was introduced onto each TCR beta cDNA molecule by a template-switch 5' adaptor carrying 12 random nucleotides. Each sample yielded at least 3 million CDR3-containing paired-end reads. First-strand cDNA synthesis was performed from all RNA using the Mint cDNA synthesis kit, with priming by a TRBC-specific oligonucleotide. Following uracil-DNA glycosylase treatment, a first 18-cycle PCR with universal primers M1SS and BC2_uni_R was performed on all cDNA. The study's processing was this. For normalization, 1 million high-quality reads, each with a distinct molecular identifier, were randomly selected from each sample. Reads sharing molecular identifiers were discarded rather than binned into consensus sequences. MiTCR, with a Q25 quality threshold and the strictest error-elimination algorithm, was used for CDR3 identification, clonotype clustering and error correction. A nonparametric unseen species model with Euler transformation was used to estimate a lower bound on total TCR beta diversity. TCRdb trimmed the raw reads at Q25, called clones with MiXCR and kept productive beta chains. One record per CDR3 amino acid sequence lists the most common genes and DNA. The authors' filters were not applied to this entry. The sample includes roughly 1,700,000 distinct CDR3 sequences, with roughly 27% observed a single time. The top ten hold over 7% of the sample.

To note about this clonotype: Its antigen has not been determined. There are no base qualities to consult, and no much larger clone falls within one base.

What the work shows at the level of the full study, not this receptor alone: Estimates of total diversity based on one million sequenced T cells were regarded as lower bounds and as underestimates. The CMV infection status of donors was not known, potentially confounding age-related changes in expanded clonotypes. Observed TCR beta diversity per million T cells fell roughly linearly with age, and a significant reduction was already apparent by age around 40. Compared with the aged group, more naive CD4+ T cells, fewer expanded clones and increased TCR diversity were shown by the long-lived group, suggesting age selection. Since profiling was done on bulk unsorted PBMCs, naive and antigen-experienced compartments could not be conclusively compared. There was a strong correlation between observed TCR beta diversity and the percentage of naive T cells measured by flow cytometry.

The roughly 39 donors, aged about 6 to 90 years, were systemically healthy Caucasian individuals from Russia. About 9.6 milliliters of peripheral blood were collected from each donor into EDTA-treated Vacutainer tubes. Ficoll-Paque density-gradient centrifugation was used to isolate PBMCs, with at least 7 million per sample. Trizol reagent was used to extract total RNA from the PBMCs, yielding at least 5.5 micrograms per sample. For every donor, an aliquot of PBMCs went through flow cytometry to measure the percentages of naive CD45RAhigh/CD27high T cells. The CDR3 holds 16 amino acids from the cysteine to the phenylalanine. Kept here is only the CDR3 DNA, which spans 48 bases and is read in frame from base 1. For CDR1 and CDR2, the germline V gene lists SGDLS and YYNGEE. V has 0 bases trimmed and J has 4 bases trimmed; junction bases matching no gene number 5.

Sequencing was performed on blood. This sequence uses TRBV9 and TRBJ2-1; a stretch of 9 junction bases matches TRBD2. The sequence was obtained from a woman in her 30s in good health. DNA sequence: TGTGCCAGCAGCGTAGGGCTAGCGGGACAGTACAATGAGCAGTTCTTC. Its protein is CASSVGLAGQYNEQFF.